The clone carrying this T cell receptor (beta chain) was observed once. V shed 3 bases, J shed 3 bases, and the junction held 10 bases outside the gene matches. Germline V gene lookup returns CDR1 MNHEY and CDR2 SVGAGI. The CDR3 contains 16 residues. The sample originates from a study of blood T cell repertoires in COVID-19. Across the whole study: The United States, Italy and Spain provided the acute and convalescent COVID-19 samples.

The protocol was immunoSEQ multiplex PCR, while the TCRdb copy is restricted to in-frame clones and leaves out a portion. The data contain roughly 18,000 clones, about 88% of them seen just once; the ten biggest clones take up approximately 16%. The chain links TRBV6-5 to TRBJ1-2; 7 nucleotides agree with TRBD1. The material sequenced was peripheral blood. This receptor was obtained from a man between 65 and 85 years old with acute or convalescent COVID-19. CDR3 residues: CASSYRGTDYDYGYTF. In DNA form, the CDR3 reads TGTGCCAGCAGTTATCGCGGGACAGACTACGACTATGGCTACACCTTC.